The clone carrying this TCR beta chain turned up a few times. Preparation of the TCRbeta library used unique molecular identifiers. In TCRdb, the PCR reads were re-called with MiXCR into one record per CDR3 protein. Altogether 250,000 to 300,000 distinct CDR3 sequences are present, more than 8% being singletons, with the ten largest covering around a tenth. The sample comes from a study of T-cell reconstitution after alpha-beta-depleted transplantation in children. This specimen consisted of PBMCs from the stem cell graft donor, obtained from the stem cell graft. This receptor was obtained from a human donor who donated a stem cell graft to a child with SCID.

CDR3 protein: CASTTGAPEQYF. CDR3 coding DNA: TGTGCCAGCACGACAGGGGCGCCCGAGCAGTACTTC. The V gene is TRBV2, the J gene TRBJ2-7; 8 nucleotides align to TRBD1. Germline CDR1 is SNHLY and CDR2 is FYNNEI. Trimming removed 7 bases from V and 6 bases from J; junction bases left unmatched: 5. There are 12 residues in the CDR3.